The source of this TCR beta chain is a study of T cell clonotyping in hematopoietic cell transplantation. This clone was observed a handful of times. Stated time point: recipient sample about 28 days before transplant, after cytoreduction. There are 12 residues in the CDR3. Germline V lookup: CDR1 MNHEY, CDR2 SVGAGI. J was trimmed by 8 bases and V by 6 bases; bases with no gene match: 6. Some clones are missing from TCRdb's copy, which holds only in-frame ones; the method was immunoSEQ multiplex PCR. Of around 37,000 clones detected, 85% appear once; the ten largest clones hold about 2.8%. J is TRBJ1-2 and V is TRBV6-5, with 7 bases matching TRBD1. The specimen comprised peripheral blood mononuclear cells, sampled before stem cell transplant. The receptor was derived from a man between 60 and 75 years old with acute myeloid leukemia. Some clones in this sample may be carry-over from other donors' samples. CDR3 coding DNA: TGTGCCAGCAGGAACAGGGGATTCGGCTACACCTTC. Residues: CASRNRGFGYTF.